Listed below are T cell receptor beta chains from one sample, sequenced in a study of shared clonotypes between healthy human individuals. Assay used: immunoSEQ multiplex PCR; TCRdb lists only in-frame clones, some missing. The sample shows about 2.2 million clones, roughly 95% of them seen only once. Input material: naive CD8+ T cells from PBMCs. The source of these receptors is a man between 18 and 29 years old in good health. Some clones in this sample may be carry-over from other donors' samples. Both conserved end residues are part of each CDR3. The order of the fields is V gene, clone size, J gene, D gene, CDR3 protein, CDR3 DNA. A D gene is named only where the DNA matches it firmly. Size values are once, few and many counts, or a class for expanded clones, and some rows have none.

V: TRBV19; size: -; J: TRBJ2-1; D: TRBD2; CDR3: CASSMASGSNYNEQFF; DNA: TGTGCCAGTAGTATGGCTAGCGGGAGTAACTACAATGAGCAGTTCTTC
V: TRBV28; size: -; J: TRBJ2-6; D: -; CDR3: CASTTSPGGTRANVLTF; DNA: TGTGCCAGCACGACAAGTCCCGGGGGAACCAGGGCCAACGTCCTGACTTTC
V: TRBV19; size: -; J: TRBJ1-1; D: -; CDR3: CATPGRARDTEAFF; DNA: TGTGCCACCCCAGGAAGGGCCAGGGACACTGAAGCTTTCTTT
V: TRBV29-1; size: few; J: TRBJ1-1; D: -; CDR3: CSVYVGAEAFF; DNA: TGCAGCGTTTACGTGGGTGCTGAAGCTTTCTTT
V: TRBV19; size: -; J: TRBJ2-1; D: -; CDR3: CASSIRSNEQFF; DNA: TGTGCCAGTAGTATCAGGTCTAATGAGCAGTTCTTC
V: TRBV5-4; size: once; J: TRBJ2-3; D: TRBD2; CDR3: CASSFTSGSTDTQYF; DNA: TGTGCCAGCAGCTTTACTAGCGGGAGTACGGATACGCAGTATTTT
V: TRBV6-5; size: -; J: TRBJ2-7; D: -; CDR3: CASSYQGWGYEQYF; DNA: TGTGCCAGCAGTTACCAGGGATGGGGCTACGAGCAGTACTTC
V: TRBV6-5; size: -; J: TRBJ2-1; D: -; CDR3: CASSYSRGTVF; DNA: TGTGCCAGCAGTTACTCCCGGGGTACGGTCTTC
V: TRBV6-5; size: -; J: TRBJ2-1; D: -; CDR3: CATLRGGNEQFF; DNA: TGTGCCACCCTCCGAGGGGGCAATGAGCAGTTCTTC
V: TRBV4-3; size: -; J: TRBJ1-2; D: -; CDR3: CASSQEARWGLFNYGYTF; DNA: TGCGCCAGCAGCCAAGAGGCCAGGTGGGGTCTATTTAACTATGGCTACACCTTC
V: TRBV4-3; size: -; J: TRBJ2-7; D: -; CDR3: CASSQDRVPRIEQYF; DNA: TGCGCCAGCAGCCAAGATCGTGTCCCCAGGATCGAGCAGTACTTC
V: TRBV2; size: -; J: TRBJ2-1; D: -; CDR3: CASSLSGYHEQFF; DNA: TGTGCCAGCAGTCTCAGCGGGTATCATGAGCAGTTCTTC
V: TRBV14; size: -; J: TRBJ2-7; D: -; CDR3: CASSQAQNFYEQYF; DNA: TGTGCCAGCAGCCAAGCACAGAATTTCTACGAGCAGTACTTC
V: TRBV29-1; size: -; J: TRBJ1-1; D: -; CDR3: CSVEVASEAFF; DNA: TGCAGCGTTGAAGTGGCGAGTGAAGCTTTCTTT
V: TRBV2; size: -; J: TRBJ2-2; D: -; CDR3: CASSERVGGTGELFF; DNA: TGTGCCAGCAGTGAAAGGGTTGGAGGCACCGGGGAGCTGTTTTTT
V: TRBV7-6; size: -; J: TRBJ1-2; D: -; CDR3: CASSPKVGADGYTF; DNA: TGTGCCAGCAGCCCTAAGGTGGGGGCGGATGGCTACACCTTC
V: TRBV7-8; size: -; J: TRBJ2-7; D: TRBD1; CDR3: CATRDRGSYEQYF; DNA: TGTGCCACCCGGGACAGGGGGTCCTACGAGCAGTACTTC
V: TRBV5-4; size: once; J: TRBJ1-2; D: -; CDR3: CASSLAAGGFYGYTF; DNA: TGTGCCAGCAGCTTGGCGGCAGGAGGCTTCTATGGCTACACCTTC
V: TRBV27; size: -; J: TRBJ2-2; D: -; CDR3: CASSRNRAGELFF; DNA: TGTGCCAGCAGTCGTAACAGGGCCGGGGAGCTGTTTTTT
V: TRBV7-9; size: -; J: TRBJ2-1; D: -; CDR3: CASSHVSEADNEQFF; DNA: TGTGCCAGCAGCCACGTCTCGGAAGCGGACAATGAGCAGTTCTTC
V: TRBV7-9; size: -; J: TRBJ1-1; D: -; CDR3: CASSHTNLGNTEAFF; DNA: TGTGCCAGCAGCCATACCAACCTGGGAAACACTGAAGCTTTCTTT
V: TRBV28; size: once; J: TRBJ1-2; D: -; CDR3: CASSIRQVSYGYTF; DNA: TGTGCCAGCAGTATCCGACAGGTCTCCTATGGCTACACCTTC
V: TRBV27; size: -; J: TRBJ2-3; D: TRBD2; CDR3: CASSLVGVAGTDTQYF; DNA: TGTGCCAGCAGTTTAGTTGGGGTAGCGGGTACAGATACGCAGTATTTT
V: TRBV27; size: -; J: TRBJ2-2; D: TRBD1; CDR3: CASSFRDRVTGELFF; DNA: TGTGCCAGCAGCTTCCGGGACAGGGTTACCGGGGAGCTGTTTTTT
V: TRBV5-4; size: -; J: TRBJ2-7; D: -; CDR3: CASSPAPGDTYEQYF; DNA: TGTGCCAGCAGTCCCGCCCCGGGGGATACCTACGAGCAGTACTTC
V: TRBV9; size: -; J: TRBJ2-1; D: TRBD2; CDR3: CASSVGIPPQREGSYNEQFF; DNA: TGTGCCAGCAGCGTAGGTATTCCGCCCCAGCGGGAGGGCTCCTACAATGAGCAGTTCTTC
V: TRBV10-3; size: -; J: TRBJ1-2; D: -; CDR3: CAISESEVNYGYTF; DNA: TGTGCCATCAGTGAGTCGGAGGTAAACTATGGCTACACCTTC
V: TRBV28; size: -; J: TRBJ2-2; D: -; CDR3: CASSLKVNTGELFF; DNA: TGTGCCAGCAGTTTGAAAGTAAACACCGGGGAGCTGTTTTTT
V: TRBV10-1; size: -; J: TRBJ1-5; D: -; CDR3: CASSELGGRSNQPQHF; DNA: TGCGCCAGCAGTGAGTTGGGGGGCCGGAGCAATCAGCCCCAGCATTTT
V: TRBV28; size: -; J: TRBJ1-3; D: -; CDR3: CASSLEGDRSLFGNTIYF; DNA: TGTGCCAGCAGTTTAGAGGGGGACCGGTCTTTGTTTGGAAACACCATATATTTT
V: TRBV2; size: -; J: TRBJ1-2; D: TRBD1; CDR3: CASMGDREEYGYTF; DNA: TGTGCCAGCATGGGGGACAGGGAGGAATATGGCTACACCTTC
V: TRBV9; size: -; J: TRBJ1-5; D: -; CDR3: CASSSDSGYQPQHF; DNA: TGTGCCAGCAGCTCCGATTCGGGTTACCAGCCCCAGCATTTT
V: TRBV5-1; size: -; J: TRBJ2-7; D: -; CDR3: CASSQGMGKEYYEQYF; DNA: TGCGCCAGCAGCCAGGGAATGGGCAAAGAATACTACGAGCAGTACTTC
V: TRBV5-1; size: -; J: TRBJ1-1; D: -; CDR3: CASSRNTEAFF; DNA: TGCGCCAGCAGTCGGAACACTGAAGCTTTCTTT
V: TRBV27; size: -; J: TRBJ2-7; D: -; CDR3: CASSWGTGAYEQYF; DNA: TGTGCCAGCAGTTGGGGGACTGGGGCCTACGAGCAGTACTTC
V: TRBV5-4; size: few; J: TRBJ1-2; D: TRBD1; CDR3: CASSLEDRVNGYTF; DNA: TGTGCCAGCAGCTTGGAGGACAGGGTGAACGGCTACACCTTC